This passage covers 30 T cell receptor beta chains from one sample sequenced in a study of blood T cell repertoires in COVID-19. TCRdb's table, derived via immunoSEQ multiplex PCR, lists solely in-frame clones and lacks some. The data contain 140,000 to 150,000 clones, 81% of them singletons. The sample comprised peripheral blood. These receptors were taken from a human donor in a cohort sampled during active COVID-19.

This clone turned up a few times. This chain uses TRBV7-8 with TRBJ2-7; 8 nucleotides line up with TRBD2. V lost 5 bases, J lost 4 bases, and 4 bases stayed unmatched. Germline V CDR1 and CDR2: SGHVS, FQNEAQ. The CDR3 is 13 amino acids. CDR3 nucleotides: TGTGCCAGCAGCGGGACTAGTCTATACGAGCAGTACTTC. This sequence encodes CASSGTSLYEQYF.

The table lists this clone with a count of one. The gene calls are TRBV10-3 and TRBJ2-1; possible D gene TRBD2, 6 bases. CDR1 is ENHRY, CDR2 SYGVKD, per germline. This CDR3 is built from 12 residues. V shed 7 bases and J shed 5 bases, with 9 bases lying between them. In DNA form, the CDR3 reads TGTGCCATCAACGGCGGGAACAATGAGCAGTTCTTC. Translation gives CAINGGNNEQFF.

This clone was recorded a few times. The chain carries TRBV29-1 and TRBJ1-1; D gene unclear. This CDR3 has 12 residues. Germline CDR1 SQVTM, CDR2 ANQGSEA. The V end was cut by 4 bases, the J end by 5 bases, with 11 bases between. CDR3 loop: CSVVSLQTEAFF. Written as DNA, the CDR3 is TGCAGCGTTGTGAGTCTCCAAACTGAAGCTTTCTTT. Drawing the rest from reference TRBV29-1 and TRBJ1-1, the complete variable domain is SAVISQKPSRDICQRGTSLTIQCQVDSQVTMMFWYRQQPGQSLTLIATANQGSEATYESGFVIDKFPISRPNLTFSTLTVSNMSPEDSSIYLCSVVSLQTEAFFGQGTRLTVV.

CDR3 residues: CASSSQGGLAGVNEQFF. For the CDR3, the DNA is TGTGCCAGCAGCTCTCAGGGGGGACTAGCGGGTGTCAATGAGCAGTTCTTC. The chain is built from TRBV7-3 and TRBJ2-1, with 12 bases fitting TRBD2. This CDR3 comprises 17 residues. Germline CDR1 is SGHTA and CDR2 is FQGTGA. Unmatched junction bases numbered 10, after V lost 4 bases and J lost 6 bases. Full variable domain (rest looked up from reference TRBV7-3 and TRBJ2-1): GAGVSQTPSNKVTEKGKYVELRCDPISGHTALYWYRQSLGQGPEFLIYFQGTGAADDSGLPNDRFFAVRPEGSVSTLKIQRTERGDSAVYLCASSSQGGLAGVNEQFFGPGTRLTVL.

This clone was detected ten times or more. This chain connects TRBV27 to TRBJ2-7, with a weak D call TRBD2 (6 bases). The CDR3 covers 17 residues. CDR1 is MNHEY, CDR2 SMNVEV, per germline (reference sequence). Between the trimmed V and J ends, which lost 5 bases and 0 bases, there was a span of 20 bases. The CDR3 DNA is TGTGCCAGCAGTCCCTCCCCCGGGGGTGGTAACTCCTACGAGCAGTACTTC. Its protein is CASSPSPGGGNSYEQYF.

The chain combines TRBV28 with TRBJ2-1; possible D gene TRBD2, 6 bases. The germline V gene encodes CDR1 MDHEN and CDR2 SYDVKM. The CDR3 has 18 amino acids. The ends were cut back, 1 base at V and 6 bases at J, with 22 bases in the middle. CDR3 sequence reads: CASSLLASWTNLRNEQFF. CDR3 DNA sequence: TGTGCCAGCAGTTTATTGGCTAGCTGGACTAACCTCCGCAATGAGCAGTTCTTC.

The rearrangement uses TRBV25-1 and TRBJ1-2; 8 positions agree with TRBD1. The CDR3 covers 16 residues. Germline CDR1 MGHDK, CDR2 SYGVNS. The trim removed 6 bases at V and 6 bases at J, leaving 15 bases unmatched. Written as DNA, the CDR3 is TGTGCCAGCAGCCCAGCCGGGGGACAGGTAGTGGATGGCTACACCTTC. Its translation is CASSPAGGQVVDGYTF.

CDR3 sequence (DNA): TGTGCCAGCTCACCACGGACTAGCGGGTACTACGAGCAGTACTTC. This gives the protein CASSPRTSGYYEQYF. The gene calls are TRBV18 and TRBJ2-7; 11 bases map to TRBD2. The germline V gene has CDR1 KGHSH and CDR2 LQKENI. The CDR3 runs to 15 residues. The V and J ends lost 1 base and 3 bases, in that order; junction bases with no gene match: 2.

This clone was seen only a few times. An end of the junction differs from the germline gene, which may be a read error. The rearrangement links TRBV25-1 to TRBJ1-1; 9 nucleotides line up with TRBD1. Germline CDR1 MGHDK, CDR2 SYGVNS. The CDR3 consists of 12 residues. CDR3 sequence reads: CATGGLYTEAFF. CDR3 in DNA: TGCGCAACAGGGGGCCTGTACACTGAAGCTTTCTTT.

The chain recombines TRBV5-4 with TRBJ2-5, with D perhaps TRBD1 (5 bases). CDR3 length: 14 residues. V dropped 0 bases and J dropped 5 bases, with 11 bases sitting between them. The V gene's germline CDR1 is SGHNT and CDR2 YYREEE (reference sequence). The DNA for the CDR3 is TGTGCCAGCAGCTTGGATCAGGGCGACGAGACCCAGTACTTC. Encoded protein: CASSLDQGDETQYF.

As DNA, the CDR3 is TGCAGCGGCACGGGGGGGGGACTAGTGGTCGAGCAGTACTTC. Encoded protein: CSGTGGGLVVEQYF. V is TRBV29-1 and J is TRBJ2-7; 8 bases map to TRBD2. The CDR3 length is 14 residues. Germline CDR1 SQVTM, CDR2 ANQGSEA. V lost 7 bases to trimming and J lost 6 bases; unmatched junction nucleotides: 14.

The chain joins TRBV7-2 to TRBJ2-7; D not resolved. Deletions cut 1 base from V and 7 bases from J, with 11 bases between. Germline V CDR1 and CDR2: SGHTA, FQGNSA. This CDR3 is 13 amino acids long. The CDR3 DNA reads as TGTGCCAGCAGCTTAGAAGAGGAATCGGAGCAGTACTTC. It specifies CASSLEEESEQYF.

This chain links TRBV27 with TRBJ2-5; a possible D gene is TRBD2 (5 bases). Trimming pared 3 bases from V and 5 bases from J, leaving 10 bases between. Germline-derived CDR1 and CDR2 are MNHEY and SMNVEV (reference sequence). The CDR3 is made up of 13 amino acids. CDR3 amino acids: CASSFGRRETQYF. The CDR3 DNA sequence: TGTGCCAGCAGTTTCGGACGGAGGGAGACCCAGTACTTC.

This chain connects TRBV7-2 to TRBJ1-2; D is ambiguous. Germline V gene sequence: CDR1 SGHTA, CDR2 FQGNSA. Trimming removed 6 bases from V and 0 bases from J, with 5 bases in between. CDR3 length: 12 amino acids. The CDR3 region has the DNA TGTGCCAGCAGTTTTACTAACTATGGCTACACCTTC. It yields the protein CASSFTNYGYTF.

The chain carries TRBV11-2 and TRBJ1-1; D is undetermined. Trimming left V 6 bases short and J 5 bases short, with 19 bases between. Looked up from germline, CDR1 is SGHAT and CDR2 is FQNNGV. This CDR3 is built from 15 residues. The CDR3: CASSTAWAGRTEAFF. As DNA, the CDR3 is TGTGCCAGCAGTACGGCCTGGGCCGGGAGGACTGAAGCTTTCTTT.

This clone has more than one count but fewer than ten. The chain couples TRBV5-1 to TRBJ2-3, with 8 bases that match TRBD2. Germline values: CDR1 SGHRS, CDR2 YFSETQ. V lost 1 base and J lost 1; bases outside the gene matches: 2. The CDR3 is 15 residues long. The CDR3 region has the DNA TGCGCCAGCAGCTTGAGCGGGAGTGGCACAGATACGCAGTATTTT. This sequence encodes CASSLSGSGTDTQYF.

For this clone: In the same sample, other DNA sequences code for this CDR3. The V and J genes are TRBV5-1 and TRBJ2-5, with D uncertain. The CDR3 has 11 amino acids. Germline assignment: CDR1 SGHRS and CDR2 YFSETQ. V lost 4 bases and J lost 1, with 2 bases in between. The CDR3 nucleotides read TGCGCCAGCAGCCTCCAAGAGACCCAGTACTTC. It encodes CASSLQETQYF.

The rearrangement joins TRBV3-1 (or the pseudogene TRBV3-2) to TRBJ1-4; tentative D call: TRBD1 (5 bases). CDR3 length: 16 amino acids. Germline assignment: CDR1 LGHDT and CDR2 YNNKEL (reference sequence). Between the trimmed V and J ends, which lost 1 base and 4 bases, there was a span of 13 bases. CDR3 coding DNA: TGTGCCAGCAGCCAAGTGACCCAGGGTGGTAATGAAAAACTGTTTTTT. Encoded protein: CASSQVTQGGNEKLFF.

This clone has a single count. The V call is TRBV14, the J call TRBJ2-1, with TRBD2 matching over 8 bases. The CDR3 totals 17 residues. The germline V gene has CDR1 SGHDN and CDR2 FVKESK. The V segment lost 1 base and the J segment 5 bases; nucleotides outside the gene matches: 10. The CDR3 coding sequence is TGTGCCAGCAGCCAAGTGCAACTAGCGGTGACCAACAATGAGCAGTTCTTC. Translated: CASSQVQLAVTNNEQFF.

This clone was seen more than once but under ten times. The gene calls are TRBV9 and TRBJ2-7; D is uncertain. V shed 0 bases and J shed 0 bases, with 7 bases lying between them. From germline, CDR1 is SGDLS and CDR2 YYNGEE. CDR3 size: 14 residues. The CDR3 here is CASSVGLTSYEQYF. CDR3 coding DNA: TGTGCCAGCAGCGTAGGACTTACCTCCTACGAGCAGTACTTC.

This chain connects TRBV24-1 to TRBJ2-7; TRBD1 is a possible D gene (6 bases). This CDR3 has 15 residues. V was pared by 3 bases and J by 5 bases, with 16 bases between. Per germline, CDR1 KGHDR and CDR2 SFDVKD. CDR3 coding DNA: TGTGCCACCAGTGATCCCCAGACAGGCTTTCACGAGCAGTACTTC. Its protein is CATSDPQTGFHEQYF.

V usage is TRBV18 and J usage is TRBJ2-6; 7 nucleotides agree with TRBD1. The germline gives CDR1 KGHSH, CDR2 LQKENI. The CDR3 is 19 amino acids. V gave up 3 bases and J gave up 2 bases; unmatched junction bases: 13. CDR3 sequence: CASSPNTGVLLTGANVLTF. In DNA, the CDR3 is TGTGCCAGCTCACCCAATACAGGGGTACTCTTAACTGGGGCCAACGTCCTGACTTTC.

V and J are TRBV2 and TRBJ2-5; weak D call: TRBD2 (6 bases). The germline gives CDR1 SNHLY, CDR2 FYNNEI. Trimming shortened V by 6 bases and J by 2 bases, and 10 bases separated the two germline ends. This CDR3 has 13 amino acids. The DNA of the CDR3 is TGTGCCAGCAGCGGGACTGTTCAAGAGACCCAGTACTTC. It codes for CASSGTVQETQYF.

The chain is built from TRBV3-1 (or the pseudogene TRBV3-2) and TRBJ2-7, with 7 bases lining up with TRBD1. The CDR3 runs to 14 residues. CDR1 and CDR2 (germline): LGHDT, YNNKEL (reference sequence). V lost 3 bases, J lost 0 bases, and 2 bases stayed unmatched. The CDR3 DNA follows: TGTGCCAGCAGCCACGGGACAGTCTCCTACGAGCAGTACTTC. It is translated as CASSHGTVSYEQYF.

On this clone itself: Other DNA sequences in the same sample also yield this CDR3. V gene TRBV18 combines with J gene TRBJ1-4, with a tentative D call TRBD1 (5 bases). Germline assignment: CDR1 KGHSH and CDR2 LQKENI. V lost 2 bases and J lost 8, with 9 bases in between. CDR3 length equals 13 residues. CDR3 sequence reads: CASSPWGDEKLFF. The CDR3 bases are TGTGCCAGCTCACCATGGGGGGACGAAAAACTGTTTTTT.

The CDR3, as DNA: TGTGCCAGTAGTTCAAGGGCAGGGCCGTACGAGCAGTACTTC. Translating gives CASSSRAGPYEQYF. The V call is TRBV19, the J call TRBJ2-7, with a possible D match to TRBD1 (5 bases). Germline CDR1 LNHDA, CDR2 SQIVND (reference sequence). Deletions cut 5 bases from V and 4 bases from J, with 15 bases between. The CDR3 has 14 amino acids.

CDR3 loop: CASSQGQVNNEQFF. In DNA, the CDR3 is TGTGCCAGCAGCCAAGGACAGGTCAACAATGAGCAGTTCTTC. The chain carries TRBV6-5 and TRBJ2-1; TRBD1 matches 7 bases. This CDR3 contains 14 residues. V shed 6 bases, J shed 5 bases, and the junction held 7 bases outside the gene matches. Germline-derived CDR1 and CDR2 are MNHEY and SVGAGI.

The CDR3 region is CASSITDRDETQYF. CDR3 bases: TGTGCCAGCAGCATAACCGACAGGGATGAGACCCAGTACTTC. The chain uses TRBV7-2 and TRBJ2-5; 7 bases map to TRBD1. The CDR3 runs 14 residues. Germline-derived CDR1 and CDR2 are SGHTA and FQGNSA. After removal of 5 bases from V and 5 bases from J, the junction contained 8 bases not matched to a gene.

The chain is built from TRBV18 and TRBJ2-7, with TRBD1 identical over 10 bases. Germline lookup yields CDR1 KGHSH and CDR2 LQKENI. V was clipped by 4 bases and J by 2 bases; unmatched bases: 5. CDR3 length: 15 amino acids. The CDR3 reads CASSLPGQGTYEQYF. DNA of the CDR3: TGTGCCAGCTCACTACCGGGACAGGGGACCTACGAGCAGTACTTC.

The chain couples TRBV3-1 (or the pseudogene TRBV3-2) to TRBJ2-1; 16 bases match TRBD2. The CDR3 is made up of 21 amino acids. The ends lost 2 bases at V and 0 bases at J; junction bases unmatched: 10. Germline CDR1 LGHDT, CDR2 YNNKEL (reference sequence). The CDR3 sequence: CASSQRSQGLAGGSSYNEQFF. CDR3 bases: TGTGCCAGCAGCCAACGCTCCCAGGGACTAGCGGGAGGGAGCTCCTACAATGAGCAGTTCTTC.